Below, one T cell receptor (beta chain) is given with its context. Which antigen it targets is not known. Qualities for individual bases were not recorded, and no much larger clone is one base off. The data were obtained in a study of blood T cell repertoires in COVID-19 (dated by TCRdb to about 2020). Turning to the overall study: Collaborator samples came from the United States, Italy and Spain and covered acute and convalescent phases of COVID-19. The material from the prospective study consisted of cDNA or gDNA derived from T cells, B-cell-depleted T cells, or PBMCs. The dataset comprised deeply sampled blood TCRbeta repertoires from subjects exposed to, actively infected with, or recovered from COVID-19. The repertoires were released in a freely available public database intended as a resource for research on the immune response to SARS-CoV-2. Samples were obtained from the ongoing ImmuneRACE study (first 160 participants) and from 1,254 subjects provided by 6 global collaborators. Nearly every sample came with metadata listing a de-identified subject ID, COVID-19 status, age in years and sex. Where available, HLA class I and class II types were taken from metadata supplied by the sample provider and were not determined by assay-based typing. Study-level results and caveats: The amount of clinical and demographic metadata varied by source and participant and was provided uncurated.

TCRbeta CDR3 regions were amplified from genomic DNA using the immunoSEQ Assay, a bias-controlled multiplex PCR. In the paper's pipeline: Nucleated cell counts per sample were estimated from amplification of reference gene primers within the assay. Sequence reads were collapsed and filtered to measure the absolute abundance of every unique TCRbeta CDR3 rearrangement. Productive Simpson clonality was computed per sample as the square root of Simpson's diversity index over productive rearrangements. As stored in TCRdb, this immuneACCESS dataset retains in-frame rearrangements with V and J assigned. A fraction of the clones does not appear; measured against another copy, unresolved V genes explain less than half of the discrepancy, and the remainder lacks a known reason. V and J calls and clone size are those listed in that table; D and trimming were worked out from the DNA. This sample gives about 35,000 clones in total; about 82% of them show up just once. The leading ten clones occupy approximately 11% of the sample.

Each collaborating institution followed its own protocols to collect whole blood in K2EDTA tubes. For TCRbeta analysis, collaborators shipped samples in one of three forms: frozen whole blood, isolated PBMCs, or DNA extracted from either of those sample types. The sample consisted of peripheral blood. The origin of this receptor is a man aged 55 to 70 in a cohort sampled during active COVID-19.

The DNA sequence is given as TGTGCCACCAGCAGAGAGAGGTTGCGGACGAGCGGGGACCCCTATGGCTACACCTTC. It specifies CATSRERLRTSGDPYGYTF. The V gene is TRBV15 and the J gene is TRBJ1-2; TRBD1 could be the D gene, as 5 bases match. The CDR3 contains 19 residues, cysteine and phenylalanine counted. Only CDR3 DNA is held: 57 bases, read in frame from base 1. The germline V gene (reference sequence) gives CDR1 as LNHNV and CDR2 as YYDKDF. Trimming costs V 0 bases and J 4 bases, and their ends lie 24 bases apart.